This T cell receptor (beta chain) derives from a study of cytomegalovirus exposure and HLA in healthy donors. A multiplex PCR was run with 60 Vbeta primers and 13 Jbeta primers. The method was immunoSEQ multiplex PCR; TCRdb's version includes in-frame clones alone and lacks a portion of them. The sample carries around 60,000 clones, roughly 80% recorded once. Healthy bone marrow donors formed the donor group. V lost 4 bases and J lost 2; bases outside the gene matches: 5. The germline gives CDR1 SGHRS, CDR2 YFSETQ. There are 15 residues in the CDR3. This sequence was found in a woman between 40 and 55 years old in good health and CMV-seropositive. The chain links TRBV5-1 to TRBJ1-5; 8 bases line up with TRBD1. Sequencing was performed on PBMCs. In DNA form, the CDR3 reads TGCGCCAGCAGCCTTGGGACAGGAGGCAATCAGCCCCAGCATTTT. Its protein is CASSLGTGGNQPQHF.